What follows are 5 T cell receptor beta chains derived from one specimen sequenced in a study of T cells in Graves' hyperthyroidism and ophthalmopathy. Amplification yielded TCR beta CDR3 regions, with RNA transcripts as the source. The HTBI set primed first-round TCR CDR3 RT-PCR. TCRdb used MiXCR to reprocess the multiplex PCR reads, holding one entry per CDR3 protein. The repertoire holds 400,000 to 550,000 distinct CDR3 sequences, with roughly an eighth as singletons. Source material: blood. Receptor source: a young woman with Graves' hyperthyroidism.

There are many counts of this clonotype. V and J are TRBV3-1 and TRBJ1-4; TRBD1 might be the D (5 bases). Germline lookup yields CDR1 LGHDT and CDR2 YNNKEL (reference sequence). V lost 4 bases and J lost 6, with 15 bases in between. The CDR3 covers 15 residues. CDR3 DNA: TGTGCCAGCAGCCCAACCTGGGGAGGGGATGAAAAACTGTTTTTT. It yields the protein CASSPTWGGDEKLFF. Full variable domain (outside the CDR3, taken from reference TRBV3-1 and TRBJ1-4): DTAVSQTPKYLVTQMGNDKSIKCEQNLGHDTMYWYKQDSKKFLKIMFSYNNKELIINETVPNRFSPKSPDKAHLNLHINSLELGDSAVYFCASSPTWGGDEKLFFGSGTQLSVL.

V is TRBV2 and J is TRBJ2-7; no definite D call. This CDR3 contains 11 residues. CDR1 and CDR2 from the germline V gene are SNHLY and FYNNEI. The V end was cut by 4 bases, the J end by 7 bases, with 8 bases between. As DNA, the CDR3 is TGTGCCAGCAGTGGGACGGATGAGCAGTACTTC. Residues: CASSGTDEQYF.

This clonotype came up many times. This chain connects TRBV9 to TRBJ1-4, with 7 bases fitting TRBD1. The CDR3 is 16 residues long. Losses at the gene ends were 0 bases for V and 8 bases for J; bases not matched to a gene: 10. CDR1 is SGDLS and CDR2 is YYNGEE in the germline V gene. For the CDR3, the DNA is TGTGCCAGCAGCGTAGGGGACAGATCGGTCGTCGAAAAACTGTTTTTT. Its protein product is CASSVGDRSVVEKLFF.

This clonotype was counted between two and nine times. The CDR3 DNA reads TGCGCCAGCAGTGACAGACACGCGTCGGAGACCCAGTACTTC. Amino acid sequence: CASSDRHASETQYF. The chain carries TRBV10-1 and TRBJ2-5; no reliable D call. Germline lookup yields CDR1 WNHNN and CDR2 SYGVQD (reference sequence). V dropped 3 bases and J dropped 5 bases, with 13 bases sitting between them. The CDR3 loop spans 14 amino acids.

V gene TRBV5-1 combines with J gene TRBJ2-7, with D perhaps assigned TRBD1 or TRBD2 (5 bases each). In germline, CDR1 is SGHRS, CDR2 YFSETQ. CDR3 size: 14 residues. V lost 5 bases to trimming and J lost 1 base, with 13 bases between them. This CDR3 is CASRWGSPSYEQYF. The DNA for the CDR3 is TGCGCCAGCAGGTGGGGGTCCCCGTCCTACGAGCAGTACTTC.